This T cell receptor beta chain emerged from a study of blood T cells in healthy people across ages. Study-wide points: Estimates of diversity drawn from one million T cells were considered underestimates.

In regard to this clonotype: As yet, its antigen is unknown.

For the second PCR, which ran for about 7 to 11 cycles, a sample-barcoded 5' primer and a J-beta primer mix were used. Template switching added a 12-random-nucleotide identifier to every cDNA molecule. MiXCR was run by TCRdb on the 5' RACE reads, yielding one entry per CDR3 protein. Among some 1.4 million distinct CDR3 sequences listed, roughly 40% were seen once. The TCR was taken from a woman between 18 and 29 years old in good health. Source material: blood.

CDR3 residues: CASSQLRGTGGIRGNIQYF. The CDR3 DNA sequence: TGTGCCAGCAGTCAACTACGCGGGACAGGGGGAATACGGGGAAACATTCAGTACTTC. This chain uses TRBV27 with TRBJ2-4; 11 bases line up with TRBD1. V trimming: 5 bases; J trimming: 6 bases; junction bases outside the gene matches: 18. CDR1 and CDR2 (germline): MNHEY, SMNVEV (reference sequence). This CDR3 has 19 residues.